This T cell receptor beta chain came from a study of control samples from healthy donors and cancer patients (dated by TCRdb to about 2020). As to this clone: The specificity of this receptor is unknown. Base quality data are lacking; no much larger clone is found one base away.

The protocol used for the library was the immunoSEQ multiplex PCR assay. TCRdb's version of the immuneACCESS table is confined to in-frame rearrangements and falls short of the full clone set. An unresolved V gene accounts for under half of the shortfall where checked; the remainder is of unknown origin. In this sample the table shows roughly 120,000 clones, approximately 94% of which occur a single time. The top ten clones comprise about 1.5% of the sample. From the cysteine up to the phenylalanine, the CDR3 has a length of 16 residues. Solely the CDR3 DNA is kept, with 48 bases framed from the first base. The germline V gene specifies SGHDN as CDR1 and FVKESK as CDR2. Unmatched junction bases come to 11, with V trimmed by 6 bases and J by 4 bases.

The rearranged chain carries TRBV14 and TRBJ1-3, with 8 junctional bases fitting TRBD1. Sequencing used PBMCs. This clonotype was sampled from a man in his fifties with head and neck cancer. The CDR3 has the sequence CASRPFGTGVGNTIYF. The sequence in DNA is TGTGCCAGCAGACCCTTCGGGACAGGAGTGGGAAACACCATATATTTT.